This T cell receptor beta chain was profiled in a study of cytomegalovirus exposure and HLA in healthy donors. V trimming: 4 bases; J trimming: 4 bases; junction bases outside the gene matches: 7. This CDR3 contains 14 residues. Germline V gives CDR1 SQVTM, CDR2 ANQGSEA. The PCR made use of 60 Vbeta and 13 Jbeta primers. The method was immunoSEQ multiplex PCR; TCRdb's version includes in-frame clones alone and lacks a portion of them. The sample lists over 75,000 clones, approximately 84% occurring once. The sequenced sample consisted of PBMCs. The V and J genes are TRBV29-1 and TRBJ2-1; 7 nucleotides line up with TRBD2. This TCR was sampled from a woman younger than 30 in good health and CMV-seropositive. CDR3 nucleotide sequence: TGCAGCGTTGGTTGGGACTATCCTTACAATGAGCAGTTCTTC. Translating it yields CSVGWDYPYNEQFF.